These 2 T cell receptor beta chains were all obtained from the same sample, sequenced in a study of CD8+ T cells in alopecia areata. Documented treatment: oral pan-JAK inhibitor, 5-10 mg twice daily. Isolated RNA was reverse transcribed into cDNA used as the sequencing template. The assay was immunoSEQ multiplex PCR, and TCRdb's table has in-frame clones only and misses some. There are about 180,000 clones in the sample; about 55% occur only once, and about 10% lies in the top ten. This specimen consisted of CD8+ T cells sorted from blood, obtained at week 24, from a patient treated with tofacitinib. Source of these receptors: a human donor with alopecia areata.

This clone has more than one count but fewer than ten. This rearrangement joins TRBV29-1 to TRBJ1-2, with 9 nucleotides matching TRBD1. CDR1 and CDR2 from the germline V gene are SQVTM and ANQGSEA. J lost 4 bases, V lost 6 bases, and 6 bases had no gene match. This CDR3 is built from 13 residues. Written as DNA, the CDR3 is TGCAGCGTGACAGGGGGGGACCTCTATGGCTACACCTTC. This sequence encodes CSVTGGDLYGYTF.

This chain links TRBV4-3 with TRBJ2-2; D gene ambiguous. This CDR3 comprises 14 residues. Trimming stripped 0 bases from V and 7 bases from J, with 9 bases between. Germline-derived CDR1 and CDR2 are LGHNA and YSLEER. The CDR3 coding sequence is TGCGCCAGCAGCCAAGATGAAGGTTACGGGGAGCTGTTTTTT. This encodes CASSQDEGYGELFF.